One sample yielded the 7 T cell receptor beta chains listed below, sequenced in a study of vaccination and CD4 T cells after COVID-19. Sequenced with the Oncomine TCR Beta short-read assay was DNA taken from cultured CD4+ T cells. TCRdb redid the calling of the PCR reads with MiXCR, one entry per CDR3 protein. The table lists approximately 16,000 distinct CDR3 sequences, 38% of them singletons. Treatment described: roughly 10-day PBMC culture with coronavirus spike peptide pools or control peptides (ViraFEST assay). These receptors lack a known antigen. Material: CD4+ T cells from blood, cultured in vitro. All receptors derive from a human donor who had recovered from COVID-19.

The V call is TRBV25-1, the J call TRBJ2-1, with a weak D call TRBD1 (6 bases). This CDR3 comprises 14 residues. The germline CDR1 and CDR2 sequences are MGHDK and SYGVNS. The V end lost 7 bases, the J end lost 1 base, and 11 bases lay between the germline ends. Here the CDR3 reads CASTFQGSYNEQFF. The CDR3 coding sequence is TGTGCCAGCACTTTCCAGGGGTCCTACAATGAGCAGTTCTTC.

The chain is built from TRBV11-2 and TRBJ1-2, with TRBD1 matching 8 bases. Trimming took 5 bases from V and 3 from J; bases not matched to a gene: 8. Per the germline V gene, CDR1 is SGHAT and CDR2 is FQNNGV. This CDR3 has 15 amino acids. CDR3: CASSRLGTGDYGYTF. CDR3 coding DNA: TGTGCCAGCAGCCGTCTAGGGACAGGAGACTATGGCTACACCTTC.

This clonotype was detected a few times. The chain is built from TRBV6-4 and TRBJ2-3; tentatively, D is TRBD2 (6 bases). V was pared by 0 bases and J by 1 base, with 14 bases between. The CDR3 spans 17 residues. Germline values: CDR1 MRHNA, CDR2 SNTAGT. For the CDR3, the DNA is TGTGCCAGCAGTGACTCGTTCGGGGGTGGCGGCACAGATACGCAGTATTTT. Amino acids: CASSDSFGGGGTDTQYF.

This clonotype was seen more than once but under ten times. The chain employs TRBV28 and TRBJ2-7; possible D gene TRBD2, 6 bases. The CDR3 has 13 residues. CDR1 and CDR2 from the germline V gene are MDHEN and SYDVKM. The V and J ends lost 6 bases and 5 bases respectively, with 14 bases between them. CDR3 bases: TGTGCCAGCAGAAGCGGAGGGTTGGACGAGCAGTACTTC. It translates to CASRSGGLDEQYF.

The V and J genes are TRBV28 and TRBJ2-5; 13 bases line up with TRBD2. The germline V gene encodes CDR1 MDHEN and CDR2 SYDVKM. This CDR3 contains 15 residues. V was pared by 8 bases and J by 4 bases, with 7 bases of the junction left unmatched. CDR3 in DNA: TGTGCCAGCGACCGACTAGCGGGAGGTGGAGAGACCCAGTACTTC. Translated, it gives CASDRLAGGGETQYF.

This rearrangement joins TRBV7-8 to TRBJ1-2, with 9 bases lining up with TRBD1. Germline CDR1 reads SGHVS; CDR2 reads FQNEAQ. This CDR3 is built from 15 residues. J was trimmed by 7 bases and V by 5 bases; bases with no gene match: 11. CDR3 residues: CASSPRTGDRGGYTF. In DNA form, the CDR3 reads TGTGCCAGCAGCCCGCGGACAGGGGATAGGGGTGGCTACACCTTC.

The chain employs TRBV14 and TRBJ2-5; D is possibly TRBD1 or TRBD2 (6 bases each). CDR1 is SGHDN, CDR2 FVKESK, per germline. Between the trimmed V and J ends, which lost 1 base and 2 bases, there was a span of 20 bases. CDR3 size: 18 residues. CDR3 in DNA: TGTGCCAGCAGCCAAGGGCTCATATTCCGGGGGCGGCAAGAGACCCAGTACTTC. This encodes CASSQGLIFRGRQETQYF.